A single sample gave rise to the 20 T cell receptor beta chains below, sequenced in a study of tumor-infiltrating lymphocytes in primary liver carcinoma (dated by TCRdb to about 2017). Without any cell sorting, total RNA and DNA were co-extracted from roughly 20-30 mg of bulk tissue using the AllPrep DNA/RNA mini kit. Sequencer: Illumina HiSeq 2500. Starting from 450 to 500 ng total RNA, TCRbeta-specific cDNA was produced by reverse transcription with a constant-region primer and ProtoScript II reverse transcriptase. The TCRbeta libraries were prepared through three rounds of nested multiplex PCR following a slightly modified ARM-PCR procedure. The first two PCR rounds used multiplex TRBV1-TRBV30 forward primers with a Cbeta reverse primer, each for around 10 cycles. Using fastp trimming at Q25 and MiXCR clonotype assembly, TCRdb reanalyzed the public sequencing data and kept in-frame beta chains. A single entry per CDR3 protein holds the most common genes and DNA from its merged rows. Across this sample there are about 120,000 distinct CDR3 sequences, with roughly 70% seen only once. The top ten clonotypes cover 8.1% of the sample.

The sample was tumor-adjacent normal liver tissue. The source is a woman aged 55-69 years with primary liver carcinoma and hepatitis B virus infection.

Points on this clonotype: Lacking the conserved final phenylalanine or tryptophan, this CDR3 likely reflects a read error. The chain's CDR3 is CSSSPGQPTYNEQFL. CDR3 nucleotide sequence: TGTTCCAGCAGTCCCGGACAGCCGACCTACAATGAGCAGTTCCTC. The chain recombines TRBV6-5 with TRBJ2-1; D might be TRBD1 (6 bases). CDR3 size: 15 residues. The germline CDR1 and CDR2 sequences are MNHEY and SVGAGI.

Remarks on this clonotype: Since a much larger clone is just one base distant, this may be a read error. The chain employs TRBV5-1 and TRBJ2-5; D unresolved. The V end was cut by 3 bases, the J end by 2 bases, with 14 bases between. This CDR3 region has 15 residues. CDR1 and CDR2 (germline): SGHRS, YFSETQ. CDR3 nucleotides: TGCGCCAGCAGCTCGGCCTCCCAGAGACAAGAGACCCAGTACTTC. The encoded protein is CASSSASQRQETQYF.

On this clonotype: A much more abundant neighbour one base away suggests this may be a read error. The chain links TRBV5-1 to TRBJ2-3; tentative D call: TRBD1 (5 bases). The CDR3 is 13 amino acids. Germline V gene lookup returns CDR1 SGHRS and CDR2 YFSETQ. In nucleotides, the CDR3 is TGCGCCAACAGCCCTCGCAGGGCAGATACGCAGTATTTT. Amino acid sequence: CANSPRRADTQYF.

A single count supports this clonotype. An end of the junction differs from the germline gene, which may be a read error. The chain has TRBV5-4 and TRBJ2-7, with D possibly being TRBD2 (5 bases). The CDR3 extends over 12 amino acids. Germline V gives CDR1 SGHNT, CDR2 YYREEE (reference sequence). The CDR3 DNA follows: TGTGCCTGCAGCCTGGACCGTTGGGAGCAATACTTC. This encodes CACSLDRWEQYF.

About this clonotype: The CDR3 does not end in the conserved phenylalanine or tryptophan, so this is likely a read error. The DNA is omitted, as the CDR3 cannot be located on it reliably, and the CDR3 follows TCRdb's listing. This rearrangement joins TRBV12-3 or TRBV12-4 to TRBJ2-1. Both ends counted, the CDR3 spans 13 residues. CDR3 residues: CASSLGFYNERFY.

Only one count was recorded for this clonotype. A read error may explain this, as a much larger clone is one base away. This chain links TRBV4-1 with TRBJ1-5, with 10 bases that match TRBD1. Trimming at V came to 1 base and at J to 9 bases, leaving 12 bases not matched to a gene. The CDR3 totals 17 residues. CDR1 and CDR2 (germline): MGHRA, YSYEKL. The CDR3 spells CASSQVYRTGGDPPQHF. As DNA, the CDR3 is TGCGCCAGCAGCCAAGTATATCGGACAGGGGGGGATCCGCCCCAGCATTTT.

This sequence joins TRBV7-6 and TRBJ1-6, with unresolved D. The CDR3 consists of 14 residues. Germline lookup yields CDR1 SGHVS and CDR2 FNYEAQ. With 5 bases removed from V and 5 bases from J, the gap between germline ends came to 10 bases. The CDR3 DNA follows: TGTGCCAGCAGCCCCGGGCAGAATAATTCACCCCTCCACTTT. Amino acids: CASSPGQNNSPLHF.

The chain links TRBV11-2 to TRBJ2-6; TRBD1 is a possible D gene (5 bases). Trimming removed 3 bases from V and 6 bases from J, with 21 bases in between. CDR3 length: 18 residues. Germline CDR1 SGHAT, CDR2 FQNNGV. The CDR3 nucleotides read TGTGCCAGCAGCTTCCCCTCCCAAGGGGTCTCCGAGGCCAACGTCCTGACTTTC. It codes for CASSFPSQGVSEANVLTF.

This clonotype turned up a few times. A single base separates this from a much larger clone, so it may be a read error. This chain uses TRBV14 with TRBJ2-6, with D tentatively TRBD2 (5 bases). The CDR3 has 18 amino acids. Germline V gene lookup returns CDR1 SGHDN and CDR2 FVKESK. CDR3 nucleotide sequence: TGTGCCAGCAGCCCGCTGGCCAGCGGACCTTCTGGGGTCAACGTCCTGACTTTC. This sequence encodes CASSPLASGPSGVNVLTF. Supplemented by reference TRBV14 and TRBJ2-6, the full variable domain reads EAGVTQFPSHSVIEKGQTVTLRCDPISGHDNLYWYRRVMGKEIKFLLHFVKESKQDESGMPNNRFLAERTGGTYSTLKVQPAELEDSGVYFCASSPLASGPSGVNVLTFGAGSRLTVL.

V usage is TRBV4-1 and J usage is TRBJ1-3; D perhaps matches TRBD1 (5 bases). Trimming left V 6 bases short and J 3 bases short, with 30 bases between. Germline-derived CDR1 and CDR2 are MGHRA and YSYEKL. The CDR3 contains 20 residues. DNA for the CDR3: TGCGCCAGCAGTCGGGGACGTGGAGCCTTAGGGTCGACGAATGGAAACACCATATATTTT. Protein sequence: CASSRGRGALGSTNGNTIYF.

Notes on this clonotype: Since a much larger clone is just one base distant, this may be a read error. The V gene is TRBV28, the J gene TRBJ1-2; D may be TRBD1 (5 bases). Germline CDR1 and CDR2: MDHEN and SYDVKM. The CDR3 covers 14 residues. CDR3 DNA: TGTGCCAGCAGTCCACAAGGGGCTAACTATGACTACACCTTC. Translated, it gives CASSPQGANYDYTF.

The V call is TRBV12-3 or TRBV12-4, the J call TRBJ1-2; D is uncertain. Trimming pared 5 bases from V and 8 bases from J, leaving 15 bases between. The CDR3 sequence is 13 residues long. Written as DNA, the CDR3 is TGTGCCAGCAGTCCTAGCAGCCCCGGGGGCTACACCTTC. It translates to CASSPSSPGGYTF.

V gene TRBV2 combines with J gene TRBJ2-2; unclear D gene. V lost 3 bases to trimming and J lost 0 bases, with 5 bases between them. Germline assignment: CDR1 SNHLY and CDR2 FYNNEI. CDR3 length equals 14 residues. CDR3 DNA: TGTGCCAGCAGTGACAGGACGAACACCGGGGAGCTGTTTTTT. As protein: CASSDRTNTGELFF.

The rearrangement joins TRBV9 to TRBJ1-2; a possible D gene is TRBD1 (6 bases). Germline values: CDR1 SGDLS, CDR2 YYNGEE. The CDR3 contains 15 residues. V was pared by 3 bases and J by 6 bases, with 18 bases between. CDR3 sequence (DNA): TGTGCCAGCAGCGGAACAGGGTTTCACCTTGATGGCTACACCTTC. Translating it yields CASSGTGFHLDGYTF.

The V call is TRBV2, the J call TRBJ2-7; TRBD1 might be the D (6 bases). CDR1 and CDR2 from the germline V gene are SNHLY and FYNNEI. The length of the CDR3 is 13 residues. With 4 bases removed from V and 4 bases from J, the gap between germline ends came to 11 bases. The CDR3 protein is CASSGTGIYEQYF. The CDR3 DNA reads TGTGCCAGCAGTGGAACAGGGATATACGAGCAGTACTTC.

V usage is TRBV29-1 and J usage is TRBJ1-4; maybe TRBD1 (6 bases). The CDR3 runs 17 residues. Per the germline V gene, CDR1 is SQVTM and CDR2 is ANQGSEA. V gave up 4 bases and J gave up 7 bases, with 25 bases separating them. In nucleotides, the CDR3 is TGCAGCGTTGGTGTTGCTGGGGGCAGGGAAGGAGGTGAAAAACTGTTTTTT. Its protein product is CSVGVAGGREGGEKLFF.

There are many counts of this clonotype. This chain connects TRBV10-3 to TRBJ2-3; D gene unclear. The CDR3 contains 14 residues. The germline gives CDR1 ENHRY, CDR2 SYGVKD. V was pared by 8 bases and J by 1 base, with 13 bases between. Here the CDR3 reads CAISARLGTDTQYF. CDR3 nucleotide sequence: TGTGCCATCTCGGCAAGACTGGGCACAGATACGCAGTATTTT.

The genes are TRBV11-2 and TRBJ1-5; 7 bases fit TRBD1. The CDR3 is 14 amino acids. Germline CDR1 SGHAT, CDR2 FQNNGV. With 5 bases clipped from V and 4 bases from J, the junction kept 5 bases outside the gene matches. Here the CDR3 reads CASSLTGSNQPQHF. The CDR3 DNA is TGTGCCAGCAGCCTGACAGGGTCTAATCAGCCCCAGCATTTT.

The sample holds a few counts of this clonotype. Since a much larger clone is just one base distant, this may be a read error. As DNA, the CDR3 is TGTGCCAGCAGCCAGGACACCACCAACTATGACTACACCTTC. It codes for CASSQDTTNYDYTF. The gene calls are TRBV4-2 and TRBJ1-2; TRBD1 is a possible D gene (5 bases). The germline gives CDR1 LGHNA, CDR2 YNFKEQ. This CDR3 comprises 14 residues.

As to this clonotype: Since a much larger clone is just one base distant, this may be a read error. The chain combines TRBV14 with TRBJ2-2; TRBD1 matches at 9 bases. The CDR3 extends over 16 amino acids. Germline V gene sequence: CDR1 SGHDN, CDR2 FVKESK. The junction had 9 bases not matched to a gene; V was cut back by 5 bases and J by 5 bases. The CDR3 sequence is CASSKFGTGYTGELFF. The CDR3 DNA follows: TGTGCCAGCAGCAAGTTCGGGACAGGGTATACCGGGGAGCTGTTTTTT. Filled out from reference TRBV14 and TRBJ2-2, the complete variable domain reads EAGVTQFPSHSVIEKGQTVTLRCDPISGHDNLYWYRRVMGKEIKFLLHFVKESKQDESGMPNNRFLAERTGGTYSTLKVQPAELEDSGVYFCASSKFGTGYTGELFFGEGSRLTVL.